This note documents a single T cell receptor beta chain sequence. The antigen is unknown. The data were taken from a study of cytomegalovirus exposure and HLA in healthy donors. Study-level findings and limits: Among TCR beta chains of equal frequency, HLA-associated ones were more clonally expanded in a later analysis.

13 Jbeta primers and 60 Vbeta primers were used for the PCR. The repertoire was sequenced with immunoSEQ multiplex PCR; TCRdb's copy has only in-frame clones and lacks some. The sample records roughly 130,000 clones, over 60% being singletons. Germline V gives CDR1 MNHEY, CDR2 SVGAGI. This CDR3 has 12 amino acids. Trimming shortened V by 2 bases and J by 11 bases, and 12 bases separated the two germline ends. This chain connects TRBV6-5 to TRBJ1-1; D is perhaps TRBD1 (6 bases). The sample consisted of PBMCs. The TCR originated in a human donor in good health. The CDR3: CASSYGLGAAFF. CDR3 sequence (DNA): TGTGCCAGCAGTTACGGTTTGGGGGCGGCTTTCTTT.